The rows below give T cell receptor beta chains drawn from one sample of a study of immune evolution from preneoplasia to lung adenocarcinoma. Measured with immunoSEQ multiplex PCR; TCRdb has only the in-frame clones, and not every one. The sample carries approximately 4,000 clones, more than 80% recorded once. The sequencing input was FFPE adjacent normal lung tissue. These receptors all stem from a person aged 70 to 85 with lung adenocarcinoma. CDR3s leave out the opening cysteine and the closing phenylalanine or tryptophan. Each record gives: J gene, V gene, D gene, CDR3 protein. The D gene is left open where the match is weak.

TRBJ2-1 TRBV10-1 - ASSLILGADEQF
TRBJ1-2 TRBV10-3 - AISIQGYGYT
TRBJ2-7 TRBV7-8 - ASSQGVHEQY
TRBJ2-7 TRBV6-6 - ASSYSGRDGYEQY
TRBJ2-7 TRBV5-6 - ASSLVSKLRYEQY
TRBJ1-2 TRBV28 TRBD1 ASSLVLDRTGNYGYT
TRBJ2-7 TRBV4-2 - ASSQGGVSSYEQY
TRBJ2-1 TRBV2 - ASSDTEPSSYNEQF
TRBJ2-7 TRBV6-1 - ASSVQGAYEQY
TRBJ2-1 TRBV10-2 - ASRAGITSIYEQF
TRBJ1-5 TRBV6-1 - ASSASQGSWQPQH
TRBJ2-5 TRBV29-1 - SGAGETQY
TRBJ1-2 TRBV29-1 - SVESGGGIGYT
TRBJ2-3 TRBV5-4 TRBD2 ASSLSGSATDTQY
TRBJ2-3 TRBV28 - ASSFKGDGTDTQY
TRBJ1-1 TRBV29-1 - SGEALPGNTEAF
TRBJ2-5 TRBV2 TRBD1 ASKSTGAVETQY
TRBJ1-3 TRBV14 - ASSHGTFGNTIY
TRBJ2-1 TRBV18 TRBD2 ASSPQYSGGDNEQF
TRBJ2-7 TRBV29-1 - SVVWGGTFYEQY
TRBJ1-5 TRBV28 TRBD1 ASSFSGTVTNQPQH
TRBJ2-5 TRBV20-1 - SASIADYQY
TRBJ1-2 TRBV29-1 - SVAYEGASNYGYT
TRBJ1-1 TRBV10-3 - AISESGQGAGFITEAF
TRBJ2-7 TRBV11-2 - ASSAGSYEQY
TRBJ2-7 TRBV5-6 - ASSLMGSQRVYEQY
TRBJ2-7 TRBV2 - ASRQSSGYEQY
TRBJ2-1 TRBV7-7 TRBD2 ASSPRPSGGLVNEQF
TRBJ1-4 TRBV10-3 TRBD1 AISPGQGNEKLF
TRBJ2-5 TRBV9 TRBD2 ASSNSGTRGVETQY
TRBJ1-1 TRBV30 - AWIAEHYTEAF
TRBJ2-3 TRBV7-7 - ASSPGNSPSTDTQY
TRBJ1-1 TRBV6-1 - ASSETAGDTEAF
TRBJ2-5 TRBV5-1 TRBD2 ASSPRGWASGSQETQY
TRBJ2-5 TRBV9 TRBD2 ASSAGSGLGQETQY
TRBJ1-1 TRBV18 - ASEGVGSTEAF
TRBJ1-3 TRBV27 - ASSRNSGNTIY
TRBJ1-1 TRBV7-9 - ASSLVGVMRAEAF
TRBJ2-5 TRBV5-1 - ASSEGLYQETQY
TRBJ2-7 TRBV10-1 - ASSDRFSYEQY
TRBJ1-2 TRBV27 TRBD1 ASSLNLQGPGYT
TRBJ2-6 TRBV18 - ASSPGRVGGANVLT